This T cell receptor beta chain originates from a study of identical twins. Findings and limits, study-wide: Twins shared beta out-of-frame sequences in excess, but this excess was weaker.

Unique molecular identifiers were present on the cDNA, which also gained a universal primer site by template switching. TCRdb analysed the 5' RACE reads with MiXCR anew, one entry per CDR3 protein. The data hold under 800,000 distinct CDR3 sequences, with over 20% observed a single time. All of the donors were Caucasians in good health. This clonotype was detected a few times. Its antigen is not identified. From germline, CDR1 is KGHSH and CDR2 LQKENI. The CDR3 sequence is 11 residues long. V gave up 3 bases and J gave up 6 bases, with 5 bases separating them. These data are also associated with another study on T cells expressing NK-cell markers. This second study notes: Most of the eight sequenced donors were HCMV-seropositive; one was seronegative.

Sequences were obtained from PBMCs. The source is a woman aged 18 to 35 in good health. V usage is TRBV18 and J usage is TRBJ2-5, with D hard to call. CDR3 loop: CASSPEKTQYF. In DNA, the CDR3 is TGTGCCAGCTCACCGGAAAAGACCCAGTACTTC.